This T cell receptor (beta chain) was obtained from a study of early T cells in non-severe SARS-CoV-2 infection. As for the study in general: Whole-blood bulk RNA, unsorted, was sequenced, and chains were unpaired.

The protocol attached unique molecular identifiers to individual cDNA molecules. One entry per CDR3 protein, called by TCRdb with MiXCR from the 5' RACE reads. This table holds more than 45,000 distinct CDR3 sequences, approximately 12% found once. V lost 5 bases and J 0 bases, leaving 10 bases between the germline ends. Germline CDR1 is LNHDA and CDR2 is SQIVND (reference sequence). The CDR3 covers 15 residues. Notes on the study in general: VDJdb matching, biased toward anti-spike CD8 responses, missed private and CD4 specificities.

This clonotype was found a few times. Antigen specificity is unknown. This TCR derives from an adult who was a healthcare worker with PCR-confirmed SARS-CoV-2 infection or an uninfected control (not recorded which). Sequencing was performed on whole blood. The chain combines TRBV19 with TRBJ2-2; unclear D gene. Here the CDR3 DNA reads TGTGCCAGTAGTGGCTATCACACGAACACCGGGGAGCTGTTTTTT. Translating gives CASSGYHTNTGELFF. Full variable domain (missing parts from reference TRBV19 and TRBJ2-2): DGGITQSPKYLFRKEGQNVTLSCEQNLNHDAMYWYRQDPGQGLRLIYYSQIVNDFQKGDIAEGYSVSREKKESFPLTVTSAQKNPTAFYLCASSGYHTNTGELFFGEGSRLTVL.